This T cell receptor beta chain is drawn from a study of control samples from healthy donors and cancer patients. Assay: immunoSEQ multiplex PCR; the TCRdb copy retains only in-frame clones and omits some. Of some 120,000 clones in the sample, around 89% are singletons; the top ten hold 2% to 2.5%. V dropped 2 bases and J dropped 10; count of bases not matched to a gene: 4. The CDR3 length is 13 residues. The germline V gene encodes CDR1 KGHDR and CDR2 SFDVKD. This TCR was recovered from a woman between 70 and 85 years old in good health. The rearrangement uses TRBV24-1 and TRBJ1-1; 9 nucleotides agree with TRBD1. Sequencing was performed on blood. The CDR3 DNA follows: TGTGCCACCAGTGATTCCGGGACAGGGCGAGCTTTCTTT. It specifies CATSDSGTGRAFF.